This TCR beta chain is from a study of T cells after posttransplantation cyclophosphamide. Whole-study results and caveats: Recipient CMV seropositivity and CMV reactivation strongly tracked TRB clonality. Skin or GI-infiltrating T cells shared few TRB sequences with blood.

This CDR3 comprises 14 residues. Trimming stripped 4 bases from V and 3 bases from J, with 14 bases between. Germline V gives CDR1 SGHRS, CDR2 YFSETQ. Repertoires were generated with immunoSEQ multiplex PCR, while TCRdb's copy carries only in-frame clones and drops some. Counted here are around 37,000 clones, roughly 73% occurring once; the ten biggest clones make up 7% to 8.5%. A marrow graft followed busulfan-fludarabine conditioning, with cyclophosphamide on days +3 and +4. This clone was observed a few times. The antigen is not known. Here the sequenced sample was CD4+ T cells sorted from blood, taken around 2,000 days after a stem cell transplant with posttransplant cyclophosphamide. This clonotype originated in a female patient in her 40s who received an allogeneic stem cell transplant from a related donor, was CMV-positive, and had no GVHD. Some T cells may originate from the graft donor. The rearrangement joins TRBV5-1 to TRBJ2-7, with D tentatively TRBD2 (6 bases). The CDR3 loop is CASSISGLNYEQYF. CDR3 nucleotides: TGCGCCAGCAGCATATCGGGACTGAACTACGAGCAGTACTTC.